The sequence of this T cell receptor (beta chain) was determined in a study of PD-1 blockade in classical Hodgkin lymphoma. Libraries were prepared by immunoSEQ multiplex PCR; TCRdb keeps only in-frame clonotypes and omits some of them. The sample includes around 65,000 clones, roughly 88% of them seen just once. The ends were cut back, 0 bases at V and 10 bases at J, with 22 bases in the middle. The germline V gene encodes CDR1 SGDLS and CDR2 YYNGEE. The CDR3 sequence is 16 residues long. Exposure to brentuximab vedotin varied, and each patient had relapsed following autologous stem cell transplantation.

The chain combines TRBV9 with TRBJ1-1, with a possible D match to TRBD1 (5 bases). The sequences come from peripheral blood mononuclear cells (PBMCs), collected at baseline. The sequence derives from a human donor with classical Hodgkin lymphoma. CDR3: CASSVGMGRPRRTAFF. CDR3 DNA sequence: TGTGCCAGCAGCGTAGGAATGGGACGGCCTCGCCGTACAGCTTTCTTT. Looking up the rest from reference TRBV9 and TRBJ1-1 gives the full variable domain: DSGVTQTPKHLITATGQRVTLRCSPRSGDLSVYWYQQSLDQGLQFLIQYYNGEERAKGNILERFSAQQFPDLHSELNLSSLELGDSALYFCASSVGMGRPRRTAFFGQGTRLTVV.